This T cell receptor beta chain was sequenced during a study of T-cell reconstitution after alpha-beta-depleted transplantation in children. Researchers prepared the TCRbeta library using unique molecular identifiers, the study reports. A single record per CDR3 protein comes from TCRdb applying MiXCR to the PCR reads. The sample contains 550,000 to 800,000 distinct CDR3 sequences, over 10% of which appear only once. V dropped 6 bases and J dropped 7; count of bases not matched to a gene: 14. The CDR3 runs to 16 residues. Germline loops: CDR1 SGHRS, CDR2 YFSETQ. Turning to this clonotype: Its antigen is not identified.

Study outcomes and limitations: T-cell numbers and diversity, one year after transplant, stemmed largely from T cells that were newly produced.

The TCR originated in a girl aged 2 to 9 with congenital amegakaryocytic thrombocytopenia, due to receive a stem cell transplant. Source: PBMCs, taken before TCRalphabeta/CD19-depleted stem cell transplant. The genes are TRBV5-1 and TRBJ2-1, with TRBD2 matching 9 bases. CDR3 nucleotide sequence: TGCGCCAGCAACTACGGGGCTAGCGGGATTGGGAATGAGCAGTTCTTC. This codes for CASNYGASGIGNEQFF.